This is a list of T cell receptor beta chains from one sample in a study of metastatic and nonmetastatic thyroid tumors. TCRdb reprocessed the PCR reads via MiXCR. The sample contains roughly 25,000 clones, about 15% of which appear only once. The sample consisted of blood. The receptors shown here come from a female donor with papillary thyroid cancer or a benign thyroid nodule (not recorded which). Some clones in this sample may be carry-over from other donors' samples. Both conserved end residues are part of each CDR3. A D gene is named only where the DNA matches it firmly. Not every row has a clone size; where given, it reads once, few, many or a size class.

>many|TRBV30|TRBJ2-1|NA
CAWSVDGSQFF
TGTGCCTGGAGTGTTGATGGTTCACAGTTCTTC
>many|TRBV2|TRBJ2-1|TRBD1
CASSEDRGLYNEQFF
TGTGCCAGCAGCGAGGACAGGGGGCTCTACAATGAGCAGTTCTTC
>many|TRBV20-1|TRBJ1-4|NA
CSARRRGGTNEKLFF
TGCAGTGCCCGCCGCAGGGGAGGTACTAATGAAAAACTGTTTTTT
>many|TRBV5-5|TRBJ2-4|NA
CASSLEGRRLDIQYF
TGTGCCAGCAGCTTGGAGGGGAGACGGCTAGACATTCAGTACTTC
>many|TRBV28|TRBJ1-5|NA
CASSPYRGNQPQHF
TGTGCCAGCAGTCCCTACAGGGGCAATCAGCCCCAGCATTTT
>NA|TRBV5-1|TRBJ2-7|NA
CASSTVTWSYEQYF
TGCGCCAGTTCAACCGTGACATGGTCCTACGAGCAGTACTTC
>NA|TRBV4-3|TRBJ2-7|TRBD2
CASRLCRGDEQYF
TGCGCCAGCAGATTGTGCCGGGGGGACGAGCAGTACTTC
>many|TRBV20-1|TRBJ2-1|TRBD2
CSVGLAGLNEQFF
TGCAGTGTCGGACTAGCGGGACTCAATGAGCAGTTCTTC
>few|TRBV9|TRBJ2-5|NA
CASSVGGCIRETQYF
TGTGCCAGCAGCGTTGGGGGATGCATAAGAGAGACCCAGTACTTC
>NA|TRBV6-4|TRBJ2-3|TRBD2
CASSDSIAGADTQYF
TGTGCCAGCAGTGACTCTATAGCGGGAGCAGATACTCAGTATTTT
>NA|TRBV11-1|TRBJ1-2|TRBD1
CASSLKDRVNLGYGYTF
TGTGCCAGCAGCTTAAAGGACAGGGTAAATCTTGGCTATGGCTACACCTTC
>many|TRBV4-1|TRBJ2-3|TRBD2
CASSQTLRTSGTDTQYF
TGCGCCAGCAGCCAGACCCTTAGGACTAGCGGCACAGATACGCAGTATTTT
>many|TRBV19|TRBJ2-4|NA
CASTSPGFKDIQYF
TGTGCCAGTACCTCCCCAGGGTTTAAGGACATTCAGTACTTC
>NA|TRBV27|TRBJ2-7|NA
CSSSSPEGEHYF
TGTTCCAGCAGTTCACCAGAGGGCGAGCATTACTTC
>many|TRBV12-3/TRBV12-4|TRBJ2-3|TRBD2
CASRPPGRGTDTQYF
TGTGCCAGCAGGCCGCCCGGGAGGGGCACAGATACGCAGTATTTT
>NA|TRBV7-2|TRBJ2-7|NA
CASSWRGQGGEQYF
TGTGCCAGCAGCTGGAGAGGGCAGGGTGGCGAGCAGTACTTC
>NA|TRBV3-1|TRBJ2-2|TRBD2
CASSQWLAGGKGELFF
TGTGCCAGCAGCCAATGGCTAGCGGGAGGGAAAGGGGAGCTGTTTTTT